One sample yielded the 23 T cell receptor beta chains listed below, sequenced in a study of blood T cell repertoires in COVID-19. Produced via immunoSEQ multiplex PCR; TCRdb's table is partial and in-frame only. The table has tens of thousands of clones, around 90% seen once. Input material: peripheral blood. The receptor source for this set is a man aged 45-65 years with acute or convalescent COVID-19.

This chain connects TRBV12-3 or TRBV12-4 to TRBJ2-5; D unresolved. V lost 3 bases, J lost 4 bases, and 6 bases lay in between. The CDR3 spans 12 residues. The CDR3 DNA reads as TGTGCCAGCAGTTTTCTGGCAGAGACCCAGTACTTC. Translation gives CASSFLAETQYF.

The gene calls are TRBV7-8 and TRBJ1-2; D not resolved. Looked up from germline, CDR1 is SGHVS and CDR2 is FQNEAQ. V was pared by 5 bases and J by 8 bases, with 15 bases between. This CDR3 has 13 amino acids. The CDR3 DNA reads as TGTGCCAGCAGCGGGTCCGGGTCGCTGGGCTACACCTTC. This gives the protein CASSGSGSLGYTF.

The rearrangement uses TRBV7-2 and TRBJ2-1; 9 bases are shared with TRBD2. CDR1 is SGHTA, CDR2 FQGNSA, per germline. Trimming at V came to 5 bases and at J to 8 bases, leaving 16 bases not matched to a gene. The CDR3 totals 17 residues. CDR3 sequence reads: CASSPEPGLAPPYEQFF. The CDR3 DNA sequence: TGTGCCAGCAGCCCCGAGCCGGGACTAGCTCCGCCCTATGAGCAGTTCTTC.

This clone was seen a handful of times. This rearrangement joins TRBV30 to TRBJ1-1; D call uncertain. The CDR3 loop spans 13 amino acids. Germline CDR1 GTSNPN, CDR2 SVGIG (reference sequence). The ends were cut back, 3 bases at V and 7 bases at J, with 15 bases in the middle. The CDR3 region is CAWSTEKVLEAFF. The DNA for the CDR3 is TGTGCCTGGAGCACGGAGAAAGTCCTTGAAGCTTTCTTT. Full variable domain (missing parts from reference TRBV30 and TRBJ1-1): SQTIHQWPATLVQPVGSPLSLECTVEGTSNPNLYWYRQAAGRGLQLLFYSVGIGQISSEVPQNLSASRPQDRQFILSSKKLLLSDSGFYLCAWSTEKVLEAFFGQGTRLTVV.

The gene calls are TRBV19 and TRBJ2-1, with 8 bases lining up with TRBD2. CDR1 LNHDA and CDR2 SQIVND come from the germline V gene (reference sequence). The CDR3 is made up of 20 amino acids. V gave up 4 bases and J gave up 0 bases; unmatched junction bases: 17. The CDR3 DNA follows: TGTGCCAGTAGTAGGCGTGCGGGGGGCCCTAACTATAGCTCCTACAATGAGCAGTTCTTC. This translates into CASSRRAGGPNYSSYNEQFF.

J is TRBJ1-4 and V is TRBV5-1, with 9 bases aligning to TRBD1. Germline CDR1 SGHRS, CDR2 YFSETQ. The CDR3 is 15 residues long. The V gene end was trimmed by 0 bases and the J gene end by 5 bases; junction bases not matched to a gene: 2. The CDR3 nucleotides are TGCGCCAGCAGCTTGGGAGGGACAGGGAATGAAAAACTGTTTTTT. It specifies CASSLGGTGNEKLFF.

The chain combines TRBV7-2 with TRBJ2-3; 7 nucleotides align to TRBD1. The germline CDR1 and CDR2 sequences are SGHTA and FQGNSA. The CDR3 sequence is 14 residues long. V gave up 5 bases and J gave up 0 bases; unmatched junction bases: 2. CDR3 loop: CASSNRGSTDTQYF. The CDR3 DNA sequence: TGTGCCAGCAGCAACAGGGGTAGCACAGATACGCAGTATTTT. The full variable domain, its missing parts supplied by reference TRBV7-2 and TRBJ2-3, is GAGVSQSPSNKVTEKGKDVELRCDPISGHTALYWYRQSLGQGLEFLIYFQGNSAPDKSGLPSDRFSAERTGGSVSTLTIQRTQQEDSAVYLCASSNRGSTDTQYFGPGTRLTVL.

V is TRBV9 and J is TRBJ2-2; perhaps TRBD2 as D (5 bases). CDR3 length equals 16 residues. Between the trimmed V and J ends, which lost 4 bases and 6 bases, there was a span of 19 bases. The germline CDR1 and CDR2 sequences are SGDLS and YYNGEE. The CDR3 sequence: CASSPASGFVAGELFF. The CDR3 DNA reads TGTGCCAGCAGCCCGGCTTCGGGGTTTGTGGCCGGGGAGCTGTTTTTT.

V usage is TRBV4-1 and J usage is TRBJ2-1; 10 positions agree with TRBD1. V lost 3 bases, J lost 4 bases, and 0 bases stayed unmatched. The CDR3 sequence is 14 residues long. Per the germline V gene, CDR1 is MGHRA and CDR2 is YSYEKL. The CDR3, as DNA: TGCGCCAGCAGCCAGGACAGGGGGTACAATGAGCAGTTCTTC. It is translated as CASSQDRGYNEQFF.

V usage is TRBV3-1 (or the pseudogene TRBV3-2) and J usage is TRBJ1-2; TRBD1 matches at 10 bases. This CDR3 is 16 amino acids long. Germline V gene data show CDR1 as LGHDT and CDR2 as YNNKEL (reference sequence). V lost 0 bases to trimming and J lost 2 bases; unmatched junction nucleotides: 3. The CDR3 DNA reads as TGTGCCAGCAGCCAAGAGTGGGGACAGGGGAACTATGGCTACACCTTC. Protein product: CASSQEWGQGNYGYTF.

The chain carries TRBV30 and TRBJ1-6; D is unclear. The length of the CDR3 is 13 residues. Germline assignment: CDR1 GTSNPN and CDR2 SVGIG (reference sequence). V was cut by 5 bases and J by 9 bases, with 14 bases left in between. The DNA of the CDR3 is TGTGCCTGGGTCACTAACCACGGTTCACCCCTCCACTTT. Translating gives CAWVTNHGSPLHF.

The gene calls are TRBV5-5 and TRBJ2-3; tentative D call: TRBD2 (6 bases). CDR3 length: 14 residues. The germline V gene encodes CDR1 SGHKS and CDR2 YYEKEE (reference sequence). V lost 1 base and J lost 2, with 8 bases in between. CDR3 loop: CASSLWRDTDTQYF. The CDR3 nucleotides are TGTGCCAGCAGCTTGTGGCGGGACACAGATACGCAGTATTTT.

The chain uses TRBV4-1 and TRBJ2-6; D call uncertain. CDR1 is MGHRA, CDR2 YSYEKL, per germline. V was pared by 3 bases and J by 0 bases, with 15 bases between. The CDR3 is 18 residues long. CDR3 region: CASSHSLPLNSGANVLTF. CDR3 nucleotides: TGCGCCAGCAGCCATTCCCTCCCCTTAAACTCTGGGGCCAACGTCCTGACTTTC.

The rearrangement uses TRBV6-6 and TRBJ2-7; TRBD2 is a possible D gene (6 bases). Germline-derived CDR1 and CDR2 are MNHNY and SVGAGI (reference sequence). This CDR3 comprises 12 residues. V was clipped by 8 bases and J by 4 bases, with 12 bases between them. CDR3 region: CASRAGPYEQYF. CDR3 coding DNA: TGTGCCAGCCGGGCGGGACCATACGAGCAGTACTTC.

The chain joins TRBV7-8 to TRBJ1-3, with D hard to call. Germline CDR1 is SGHVS and CDR2 is FQNEAQ. V was cut by 2 bases and J by 0 bases, with 8 bases left in between. The CDR3 has 15 residues. The CDR3 DNA reads TGTGCCAGCAGCTTATCTGTCTTCTCTGGAAACACCATATATTTT. Protein: CASSLSVFSGNTIYF.

This rearrangement joins TRBV30 to TRBJ2-7; 9 bases line up with TRBD1. Germline CDR1 is GTSNPN and CDR2 is SVGIG (reference sequence). The CDR3 covers 14 residues. The V segment lost 3 bases and the J segment 4 bases; nucleotides outside the gene matches: 7. The CDR3 DNA follows: TGTGCCTGGAGCGTGGGGACAGGGTGGTACGAGCAGTACTTC. It yields the protein CAWSVGTGWYEQYF.

This clone was observed once. The chain combines TRBV19 with TRBJ1-6; a possible D gene is TRBD1 (6 bases). This CDR3 region has 13 residues. Trimming stripped 8 bases from V and 9 bases from J, with 14 bases between. Germline V gene sequence: CDR1 LNHDA, CDR2 SQIVND (reference sequence). CDR3 sequence: CASQRDIRSPLHF. The CDR3 coding sequence is TGTGCCAGTCAGCGGGACATACGTTCACCCCTCCACTTT.

The chain carries TRBV29-1 and TRBJ2-7, with D tentatively TRBD1 (5 bases). Germline values: CDR1 SQVTM, CDR2 ANQGSEA. CDR3 length: 11 amino acids. V was trimmed by 4 bases and J by 2 bases, leaving 6 bases between them. The chain's CDR3 is CSVGTPYEQYF. The DNA of the CDR3 is TGCAGCGTTGGGACACCCTACGAGCAGTACTTC.

CDR3 in amino acids: CATSDPPRTSGVHEQFF. CDR3 nucleotides: TGTGCCACCAGTGATCCCCCCAGGACTAGCGGGGTTCATGAGCAGTTCTTC. The gene calls are TRBV24-1 and TRBJ2-1, with 12 bases lining up with TRBD2. The V segment lost 3 bases and the J segment 8 bases; nucleotides outside the gene matches: 10. The length of the CDR3 is 17 residues. Germline CDR1 and CDR2: KGHDR and SFDVKD.

This chain joins TRBV12-5 and TRBJ1-5; 7 bases are a match to TRBD1. The CDR3 is 12 amino acids. V trimming: 8 bases; J trimming: 6 bases; junction bases outside the gene matches: 4. Germline V gives CDR1 LGHNT, CDR2 FRNRAP. The CDR3 reads CASKGGGQPQHF. CDR3 in DNA: TGTGCTAGTAAAGGGGGCGGTCAGCCCCAGCATTTT.

The chain is built from TRBV4-2 and TRBJ1-2, with a tentative D call TRBD1 (5 bases). The V end lost 0 bases, the J end lost 3 bases, and 11 bases lay between the germline ends. The CDR3 consists of 15 residues. From germline, CDR1 is LGHNA and CDR2 YNFKEQ. This CDR3 reads CASSQDSREDYGYTF. DNA for the CDR3: TGTGCCAGCAGCCAAGATAGCAGGGAAGACTATGGCTACACCTTC.

This chain uses TRBV6-5 with TRBJ1-5, with 9 bases identical to TRBD1. V was pared by 6 bases and J by 7 bases, with 4 bases of the junction left unmatched. The V gene's germline CDR1 is MNHEY and CDR2 SVGAGI. The length of the CDR3 is 13 residues. This CDR3 reads CASSPQGAQPQHF. CDR3 sequence (DNA): TGTGCCAGCAGCCCACAGGGGGCCCAGCCCCAGCATTTT.

The V gene is TRBV10-1, the J gene TRBJ1-5; tentative D call: TRBD1 (5 bases). The CDR3 extends over 15 amino acids. Trimming pared 6 bases from V and 2 bases from J, leaving 14 bases between. CDR1 WNHNN and CDR2 SYGVQD come from the germline V gene (reference sequence). The CDR3 region is CASSPTPGGNQPQHF. CDR3 DNA: TGCGCCAGCAGCCCGACCCCGGGGGGCAATCAGCCCCAGCATTTT.